This TCR beta chain was sequenced during a study of CD8 T cells in ankylosing spondylitis. General study points: In peripheral blood, disease-linked CD8+ clones occurred at relatively low frequencies. Typical of ankylosing spondylitis blood, it appeared, was a TCR beta motif of roughly eight highly homologous variants. Disease-linked clones were reportedly significantly enriched in matched ankylosing spondylitis synovial fluid.

Trimming cost V 2 bases and J 1 base; bases outside gene matches: 6. This CDR3 contains 17 residues. Germline V gene data show CDR1 as SGHTA and CDR2 as FQGNSA. This clonotype was picked up a small number of times. The target antigen is unknown. Generation of TCR beta libraries employed quantitative 5'-RACE incorporating molecular barcodes. From the 5' RACE reads, TCRdb called clonotypes with MiXCR, one entry per CDR3 protein. The table has a few hundred thousand distinct CDR3 sequences, approximately 20% seen once; the top ten hold about a sixth. Sequenced: blood, either unsorted or a sorted T cell fraction (not recorded which). This clonotype was obtained from a male donor with ankylosing spondylitis. The rearrangement joins TRBV7-2 to TRBJ2-1; TRBD2 matches at 9 bases. CDR3 protein: CASSLSSSGVSYNEQFF. The DNA of the CDR3 is TGTGCCAGCAGCTTAAGTTCTAGCGGGGTTTCCTACAATGAGCAGTTCTTC.